This T cell receptor (beta chain) was found in a study of response to subunit inactivated influenza vaccine. Study findings and constraints: Each seasonal influenza vaccination recruits few new T cells, the authors suggested.

TCRdb called the RT-PCR reads again in MiXCR, with one record for every CDR3 protein. Of about 520,000 distinct CDR3 sequences listed, 6.5% to 8% were seen once; the top ten hold 13%. Germline CDR1 reads LNHDA; CDR2 reads SQIVND (reference sequence). The CDR3 is 16 residues long. Trimming removed 11 bases at V and 4 bases at J, with 23 bases between. As concerns this clonotype: Its antigen is not known.

The input for sequencing was PBMCs from blood, taken 23 months after vaccination. The V gene is TRBV19, the J gene TRBJ2-2, with D possibly called TRBD1 or TRBD2 (5 bases each). The TCR comes from a man between 50 and 69 years old who received an inactivated influenza vaccine. CDR3 DNA sequence: TGTGCCTCGAAAGCCCCAGGGATCGCGGGCACCGGGGAGCTGTTTTTT. Residues: CASKAPGIAGTGELFF.